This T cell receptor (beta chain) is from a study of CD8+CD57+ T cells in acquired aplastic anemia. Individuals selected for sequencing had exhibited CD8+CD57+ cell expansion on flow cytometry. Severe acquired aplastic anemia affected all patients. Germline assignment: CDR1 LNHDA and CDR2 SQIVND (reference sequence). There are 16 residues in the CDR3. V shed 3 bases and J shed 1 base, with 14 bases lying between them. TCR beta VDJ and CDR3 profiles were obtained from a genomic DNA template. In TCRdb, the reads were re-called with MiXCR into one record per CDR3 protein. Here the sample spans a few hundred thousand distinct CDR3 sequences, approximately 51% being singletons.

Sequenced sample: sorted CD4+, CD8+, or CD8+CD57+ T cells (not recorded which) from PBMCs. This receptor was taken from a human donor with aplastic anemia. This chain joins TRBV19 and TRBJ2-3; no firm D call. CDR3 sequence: CASSMSQVSGTDTQYF. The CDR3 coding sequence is TGTGCCAGTAGTATGTCCCAGGTTTCCGGCACAGATACGCAGTATTTT.